This TCR beta chain originates from a study of T cells after somatic rescue of genetic block. Germline lookup yields CDR1 MNHNS and CDR2 SASEGT. J gave up 4 bases and V 7 bases, and 5 bases lay outside the gene matches. CDR3 size: 13 residues. Produced via immunoSEQ multiplex PCR; TCRdb's table is partial and in-frame only. The sample lists more than 65,000 clones; approximately 91% were seen once. Sequencing was performed on peripheral blood mononuclear cells (PBMCs). This clonotype originated in a man aged 25 to 45. V is TRBV6-1 and J is TRBJ2-3; TRBD1 matches at 7 bases. The CDR3 bases are TGTGCCAGCAAAAGGGACAGCCCAGATACGCAGTATTTT. Protein: CASKRDSPDTQYF.